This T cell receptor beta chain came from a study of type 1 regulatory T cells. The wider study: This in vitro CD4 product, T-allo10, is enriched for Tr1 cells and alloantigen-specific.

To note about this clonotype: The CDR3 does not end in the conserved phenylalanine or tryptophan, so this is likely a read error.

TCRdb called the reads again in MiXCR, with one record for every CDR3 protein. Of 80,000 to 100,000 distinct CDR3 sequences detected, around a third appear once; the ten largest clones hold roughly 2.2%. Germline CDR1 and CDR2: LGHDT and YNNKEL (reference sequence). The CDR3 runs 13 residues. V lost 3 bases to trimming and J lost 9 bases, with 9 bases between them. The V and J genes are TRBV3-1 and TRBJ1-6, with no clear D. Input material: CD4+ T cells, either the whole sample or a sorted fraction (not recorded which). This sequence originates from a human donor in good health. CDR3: CASSHNWGSPLHL. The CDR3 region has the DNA TGTGCCAGCAGCCACAACTGGGGTTCACCCCTCCACCTT.